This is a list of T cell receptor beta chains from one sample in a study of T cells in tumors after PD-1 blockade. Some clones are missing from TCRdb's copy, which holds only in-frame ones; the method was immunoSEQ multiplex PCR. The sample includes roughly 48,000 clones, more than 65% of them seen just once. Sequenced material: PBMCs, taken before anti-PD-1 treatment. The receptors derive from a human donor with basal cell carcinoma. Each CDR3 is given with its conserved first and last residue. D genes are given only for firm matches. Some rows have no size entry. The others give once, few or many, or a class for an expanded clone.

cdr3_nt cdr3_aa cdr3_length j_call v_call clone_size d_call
TGTGCCAGCTCACCCGGGACAGTCTATCAGCCCCAGCATTTT CASSPGTVYQPQHF 14 TRBJ1-5 TRBV18 . TRBD1
TGTGCCAGCAGCCCGGACAGTAGCAATCAGCCCCAGCATTTT CASSPDSSNQPQHF 14 TRBJ1-5 TRBV7-2 . .
TGTGCCAGCAGGGAGGGACTAGCAAACACCGGGGAGCTGTTTTTT CASREGLANTGELFF 15 TRBJ2-2 TRBV5-4 . TRBD2
TGTGCCAGCAGTTCGTTCCCAGGGGGCTACTCTGGAAACACCATATATTTT CASSSFPGGYSGNTIYF 17 TRBJ1-3 TRBV7-2 few TRBD1
TGTGCCAGCCGGATCTCTGGGGCCAACGTCCTGACTTTC CASRISGANVLTF 13 TRBJ2-6 TRBV7-9 . .
TGTGCCAGCTCACCTACTTTGGATTCTGGAAACACCATATATTTT CASSPTLDSGNTIYF 15 TRBJ1-3 TRBV18 . .
TGTGCCAGTAGTAGTACCGGGACAGGGTACGAGCAGTACTTC CASSSTGTGYEQYF 14 TRBJ2-7 TRBV19 few TRBD1
TGCAGCGTCTGGACAGTCCTTACAAGCAATGAGCAGTTCTTC CSVWTVLTSNEQFF 14 TRBJ2-1 TRBV29-1 . .
TGTGCCAGCAGCTTGCTCAGGCATTCCCAAGGGGGCAACACTGAAGCTTTCTTT CASSLLRHSQGGNTEAFF 18 TRBJ1-1 TRBV5-4 . TRBD1
TGTGCTAGCAGCCGAACTAGCCTGGGCACAGATACGCAGTATTTT CASSRTSLGTDTQYF 15 TRBJ2-3 TRBV7-7 once .
TGTGCCAGCAGCTTTATCTCCGGGACAGGGGGGGATGGCTACACCTTC CASSFISGTGGDGYTF 16 TRBJ1-2 TRBV5-4 . TRBD1
TGTGCCAGCAGTCCTCCGGGTGAAGCTTTCTTT CASSPPGEAFF 11 TRBJ1-1 TRBV2 . .
TGTGCCAGCAGCTTAGAGATGAACACTGAAGCTTTCTTT CASSLEMNTEAFF 13 TRBJ1-1 TRBV7-2 once .
TGTGCCAGCAGCTTATGGCGCACAGGGGTGAACACTGAAGCTTTCTTT CASSLWRTGVNTEAFF 16 TRBJ1-1 TRBV7-9 . TRBD1
TGTGCCAGCAGGCCCGACAGGGTACCCTACAATGAGCAGTTCTTC CASRPDRVPYNEQFF 15 TRBJ2-1 TRBV6-6 . TRBD1
TGTGCCAGCAGCCAATTCGACAGGGACTACGAGCAGTACTTC CASSQFDRDYEQYF 14 TRBJ2-7 TRBV3-1/TRBV3-2 . TRBD1
TGTGCCAGCAGCCCAGGACTAGCGGGGAACGAGTCCCCAGATACGCAGTATTTT CASSPGLAGNESPDTQYF 18 TRBJ2-3 TRBV5-4 . TRBD2
TGTGCCAGCAGTTTATCCCTTGGGGGGGCGAACAATCAGCCCCAGCATTTT CASSLSLGGANNQPQHF 17 TRBJ1-5 TRBV28 . .
TGTGCCATTTCGCAATCTGGAAACACCATATATTTT CAISQSGNTIYF 12 TRBJ1-3 TRBV10-3 . .
TGTGCCAGCAGGTCCGGGACAGGGAACATTCAGTACTTC CASRSGTGNIQYF 13 TRBJ2-4 TRBV6-5 . TRBD1
TGTGCCAGCAGCCCCAGAGCGGGGTGGAAGAATTCACCCCTCCACTTT CASSPRAGWKNSPLHF 16 TRBJ1-6 TRBV7-9 few .
TGTGCCAGCACCGGGACAGGTGGCTACACCTTC CASTGTGGYTF 11 TRBJ1-2 TRBV12-3/TRBV12-4 . TRBD1
TGTGCCAGCAGCTACGGGACGGCCTATGGCTACACCTTC CASSYGTAYGYTF 13 TRBJ1-2 TRBV7-9 few .
TGTGCCAGCAGTTTGAGGGAGGGGGAGCAGTTCTTC CASSLREGEQFF 12 TRBJ2-1 TRBV28 . TRBD2
TGTGCCAGCAGCTACAGCGGACAGCTTAATCAGCCCCAGCATTTT CASSYSGQLNQPQHF 15 TRBJ1-5 TRBV7-2 . .
TGTGCCAGCAGTGTAAAGGAACAGGGGAATCATTCACCCCTCCACTTT CASSVKEQGNHSPLHF 16 TRBJ1-6 TRBV2 . TRBD1
TGTGCCAGCAGTCCCGGGACAGGGGGCCCCAATCAGCCCCAGCATTTT CASSPGTGGPNQPQHF 16 TRBJ1-5 TRBV6-6 . TRBD1
TGTGCCAGCAGCTTGGCCGGACCGAACTCTGGAAACACCATATATTTT CASSLAGPNSGNTIYF 16 TRBJ1-3 TRBV5-4 . .
TGCAGCGTTGGGGCACAGGGACCCGAAGCTTTCTTT CSVGAQGPEAFF 12 TRBJ1-1 TRBV29-1 . .
TGTGCCAGCAGCCATGTCGGGGGGGCCCTTCCCGGGGAGCTGTTTTTT CASSHVGGALPGELFF 16 TRBJ2-2 TRBV3-1/TRBV3-2 once TRBD2
TGTGCCAGCAGTTTATCATGGGACACAGATACGCAGTATTTT CASSLSWDTDTQYF 14 TRBJ2-3 TRBV27 . .
TGTGCCAGCAGCCAAGATTCCCCTCAGTCGGGGGCTGGGGAGACCCAGTACTTC CASSQDSPQSGAGETQYF 18 TRBJ2-5 TRBV4-2 once .
TGTGCCAGCAACGAGGGCAGAAGCTCACCCCTCCACTTT CASNEGRSSPLHF 13 TRBJ1-6 TRBV6-5 . .
TGTGCCAGCAGCTTGGGTTTTAGCTACCGCCCAGATACGCAGTATTTT CASSLGFSYRPDTQYF 16 TRBJ2-3 TRBV5-4 . .
TGTGCCAGCAGCTTGGTCGGGGGGGGCGAGCAGTACTTC CASSLVGGGEQYF 13 TRBJ2-7 TRBV5-4 . TRBD2
TGTGCCAGCTCACCACCGGGGACAGGGGGTGAGCATGGCTACACCTTC CASSPPGTGGEHGYTF 16 TRBJ1-2 TRBV18 . TRBD1
TGTGCCAGCAGCCAAAGGGACAGGAGCACAGATACGCAGTATTTT CASSQRDRSTDTQYF 15 TRBJ2-3 TRBV3-1/TRBV3-2 . TRBD1
TGTGCCAGTAGTCGGAGTCAGAATAATTCACCCCTCCACTTT CASSRSQNNSPLHF 14 TRBJ1-6 TRBV19 few .
TGTGCCAGCAGGTCTTCGATTTCCAATGAGCAGTTCTTC CASRSSISNEQFF 13 TRBJ2-1 TRBV28 . .
TGTGCCAGCAGCTTGGTCTCAGGGTCTGGAAACACCATATATTTT CASSLVSGSGNTIYF 15 TRBJ1-3 TRBV5-6 . .
TGTGCCAGCAGCTTGGTCCTGAGTGAAGCTTTCTTT CASSLVLSEAFF 12 TRBJ1-1 TRBV5-6 . .
TGTGCCAGCAGATCGGCCCGGGGGCCCTGGAATGAGCAGTTCTTC CASRSARGPWNEQFF 15 TRBJ2-1 TRBV5-4 . .